This T cell receptor (beta chain) was recorded in a study of blood T cell repertoires in COVID-19. Study in general: Specimens from acute and convalescent COVID-19 originated in the United States, Italy and Spain. From T cells, B-cell-depleted T cells, or PBMCs came the material, which was cDNA or gDNA.

It was during active infection that Seattle patients were enrolled and then longitudinally followed. Under the authors' procedure: Amplified reference gene primers provided the basis for estimating nucleated cell counts. Sequenced by immunoSEQ multiplex PCR; TCRdb stores in-frame clones only, minus some. V and J calls and clone size are as listed in that table; D and trimming were resolved from the DNA. The sample yields approximately 60,000 clones, about 80% seen once. The sequence was obtained from a man aged 60 to 69 with COVID-19, enrolled during active disease. Source material: peripheral blood.

The CDR3 nucleotides are TGTGCCAGCAGCAAAGCGCCTAGTTTC. It specifies CASSKAPSF. This chain joins TRBV21-1 and TRBJ2-7; the table's D call TRBD2 went unverified against the DNA. TRBV21-1 is deemed a pseudogene. CDR3 length: 9 amino acids.